This T cell receptor beta chain is drawn from a study of identical twins. Study-level points and caveats: A lower insertion count was a feature of abundant cord blood beta clonotypes, with no such feature in memory repertoires.

In its sample, this clonotype was seen many times. Antigen specificity is unknown. Germline lookup yields CDR1 MNHNS and CDR2 SASEGT. CDR3 length: 13 amino acids. Trimming shortened V by 10 bases and J by 4 bases, and 13 bases separated the two germline ends. TCRdb re-called the 5' RACE reads through MiXCR, storing one row per CDR3 protein. The data show about 500,000 distinct CDR3 sequences, 14% seen once. The data were also submitted as part of a second study, on yellow fever vaccine responses in identical twins.

The receptor comes from a woman aged 18 to 35 in good health. V usage is TRBV6-1 and J usage is TRBJ2-2; possibly TRBD1 for D (6 bases). Sequencing was done on a sample of CD4+ T cells sorted from blood. The CDR3 protein is CATLQGTTGELFF. For the CDR3, the DNA is TGTGCCACACTACAGGGTACCACCGGGGAGCTGTTTTTT.